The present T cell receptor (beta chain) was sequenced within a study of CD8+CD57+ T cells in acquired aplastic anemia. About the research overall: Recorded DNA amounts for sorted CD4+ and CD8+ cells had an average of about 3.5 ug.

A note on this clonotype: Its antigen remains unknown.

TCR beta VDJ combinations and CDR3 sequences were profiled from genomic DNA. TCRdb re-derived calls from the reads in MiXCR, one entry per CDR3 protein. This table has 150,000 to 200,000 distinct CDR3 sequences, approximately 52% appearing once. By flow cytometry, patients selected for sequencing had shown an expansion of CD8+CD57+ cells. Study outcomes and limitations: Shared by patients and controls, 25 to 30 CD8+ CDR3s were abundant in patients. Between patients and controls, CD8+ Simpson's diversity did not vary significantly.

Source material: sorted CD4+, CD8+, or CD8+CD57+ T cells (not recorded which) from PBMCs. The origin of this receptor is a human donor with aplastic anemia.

This CDR3 reads CASSPPGQVSYNEQFF. Written as DNA, the CDR3 is TGTGCCAGCAGCCCCCCCGGACAGGTGTCCTACAATGAGCAGTTCTTC. The chain recombines TRBV7-3 with TRBJ2-1, with 7 bases that match TRBD1. The CDR3 extends over 16 amino acids. The germline V gene encodes CDR1 SGHTA and CDR2 FQGTGA. V trimming: 5 bases; J trimming: 1 base; junction bases outside the gene matches: 8. The full variable domain, with the rest looked up from reference TRBV7-3 and TRBJ2-1, is GAGVSQTPSNKVTEKGKYVELRCDPISGHTALYWYRQSLGQGPEFLIYFQGTGAADDSGLPNDRFFAVRPEGSVSTLKIQRTERGDSAVYLCASSPPGQVSYNEQFFGPGTRLTVL.